The next 9 T cell receptor beta chains were all read from a single sample in a study of blood T cell repertoires in COVID-19. Sequencing used immunoSEQ multiplex PCR; TCRdb keeps in-frame clones, though not all of them. The sample has around 340,000 clones; around 83% are singletons. The sequenced material came from peripheral blood. These receptors were collected from a young man with active or convalescent COVID-19.

The sample holds a few counts of this clone. The chain joins TRBV6-2 or TRBV6-3 to TRBJ2-7; 9 nucleotides agree with TRBD2. Germline V gene sequence: CDR1 MNHEY, CDR2 SVGEGT. This CDR3 has 16 amino acids. The V segment lost 5 bases and the J segment 0 bases; nucleotides outside the gene matches: 8. DNA of the CDR3: TGTGCCAGCAGTCTGACTAGCGGAGCCCCCTCCTACGAGCAGTACTTC. This translates into CASSLTSGAPSYEQYF.

The CDR3 protein is CASRGTAENGYTF. CDR3 nucleotide sequence: TGTGCCAGCAGGGGGACAGCGGAAAATGGCTACACCTTC. The J gene is TRBJ1-2, the V gene TRBV28; 7 bases agree with TRBD1. From germline, CDR1 is MDHEN and CDR2 SYDVKM. The CDR3 length is 13 residues. With 6 bases clipped from V and 6 bases from J, the junction kept 7 bases outside the gene matches.

The chain joins TRBV18 to TRBJ2-7; 8 nucleotides match TRBD1. The junction had 4 bases not matched to a gene; V was cut back by 3 bases and J by 0 bases. The CDR3 runs 15 residues. The germline V gene encodes CDR1 KGHSH and CDR2 LQKENI. CDR3 protein: CASSPGQGRSYEQYF. CDR3 DNA: TGTGCCAGCTCACCCGGACAGGGCCGCTCCTACGAGCAGTACTTC. The full variable domain, completed using reference TRBV18 and TRBJ2-7, is NAGVMQNPRHLVRRRGQEARLRCSPMKGHSHVYWYRQLPEEGLKFMVYLQKENIIDESGMPKERFSAEFPKEGPSILRIQQVVRGDSAAYFCASSPGQGRSYEQYFGPGTRLTVT.

V usage is TRBV7-2 and J usage is TRBJ2-3; 8 nucleotides line up with TRBD2. The CDR3 sequence is 16 residues long. V lost 3 bases to trimming and J lost 1 base; unmatched junction nucleotides: 6. CDR1 and CDR2 (germline): SGHTA, FQGNSA. This CDR3 reads CASSFSGGEGTDTQYF. Here the CDR3 DNA reads TGTGCCAGCAGCTTCAGCGGGGGAGAAGGCACAGATACGCAGTATTTT.

The chain uses TRBV27 and TRBJ1-5, with D unclear. V was pared by 6 bases and J by 4 bases, with 10 bases between. The length of the CDR3 is 13 residues. The germline gives CDR1 MNHEY, CDR2 SMNVEV (reference sequence). The chain's CDR3 is CASRAYRNQPQHF. CDR3 nucleotide sequence: TGTGCCAGCAGAGCGTACCGTAATCAGCCCCAGCATTTT.

J is TRBJ2-1 and V is TRBV6-5, with 9 bases fitting TRBD2. The CDR3 runs to 14 residues. V lost 7 bases to trimming and J lost 9 bases; unmatched junction nucleotides: 10. The germline V gene encodes CDR1 MNHEY and CDR2 SVGAGI. The CDR3 sequence is CASTVEREAGEQFF. The CDR3 DNA sequence: TGTGCCAGCACTGTAGAGCGGGAGGCCGGTGAGCAGTTCTTC.

The chain links TRBV28 to TRBJ2-1; 9 bases line up with TRBD1. J was trimmed by 12 bases and V by 1 base; bases with no gene match: 1. CDR3 size: 12 residues. The germline gives CDR1 MDHEN, CDR2 SYDVKM. The CDR3 bases are TGTGCCAGCAGTTTATTGGGACAGGGGCAGTTCTTC. Translating gives CASSLLGQGQFF. Filled out from reference TRBV28 and TRBJ2-1, the complete variable domain reads DVKVTQSSRYLVKRTGEKVFLECVQDMDHENMFWYRQDPGLGLRLIYFSYDVKMKEKGDIPEGYSVSREKKERFSLILESASTNQTSMYLCASSLLGQGQFFGPGTRLTVL.

The V and J genes are TRBV11-3 and TRBJ2-1; 7 bases align to TRBD2. J was trimmed by 5 bases and V by 1 base; bases with no gene match: 5. This CDR3 has 15 amino acids. Germline CDR1 reads SGHNT; CDR2 reads YENEEA. Here the CDR3 DNA reads TGTGCCAGCAGCTTAGGGGCGGGAGCTCACAATGAGCAGTTCTTC. Translated, it gives CASSLGAGAHNEQFF. Supplemented by reference TRBV11-3 and TRBJ2-1, the full variable domain reads EAGVVQSPRYKIIEKKQPVAFWCNPISGHNTLYWYLQNLGQGPELLIRYENEEAVDDSQLPKDRFSAERLKGVDSTLKIQPAELGDSAVYLCASSLGAGAHNEQFFGPGTRLTVL.

The V call is TRBV19, the J call TRBJ1-2, with D uncertain. The V gene lost 7 bases and the J gene lost 8 bases, with 23 bases spanning the gap. Per germline, CDR1 LNHDA and CDR2 SQIVND (reference sequence). The length of the CDR3 is 15 residues. The CDR3, as DNA: TGTGCCAGTATTTCCACCGGGAGTACTATGAAGGGCTACACCTTC. This translates into CASISTGSTMKGYTF.